This T cell receptor (beta chain) was found in a study of shared clonotypes between healthy human individuals. Overall study context: The cohort had a couple of women and a few men, ages 18 to 49.

As originally analysed: Junction-only sequences without quality scores came from ImmunoSEQ, so filtering differed. Some clones are missing from TCRdb's copy, which holds only in-frame ones; the method was immunoSEQ multiplex PCR. For V, J and clone size, that table is used; D and trimming come from the DNA. The profile shows 560,000 or so clones, approximately 96% of them singletons. Regarding the study as a whole: Non-shared clonotypes were found to have lower generation probabilities than the clonotypes that were shared by all four of the sorted-subset donors.

As concerns this clone: As yet, its antigen is unknown.

CDR1 is ENHRY, CDR2 SYGVKD, per germline. The CDR3 runs to 14 residues. The ends lost 7 bases at V and 3 bases at J; junction bases unmatched: 7. Naive CD8 cells lacked CD45RO and underwent positive selection for CCR7, leaving out terminally differentiated effector memory CD45RA+ cells. The specimen was naive CD8+ T cells sorted from blood. This sequence was found in a woman under 40 in good health. The chain employs TRBV10-3 and TRBJ2-3, with 7 bases that match TRBD2. The CDR3 here is CAIKEGGPTDTQYF. The CDR3 DNA follows: TGTGCCATCAAGGAGGGAGGGCCGACAGATACGCAGTATTTT.